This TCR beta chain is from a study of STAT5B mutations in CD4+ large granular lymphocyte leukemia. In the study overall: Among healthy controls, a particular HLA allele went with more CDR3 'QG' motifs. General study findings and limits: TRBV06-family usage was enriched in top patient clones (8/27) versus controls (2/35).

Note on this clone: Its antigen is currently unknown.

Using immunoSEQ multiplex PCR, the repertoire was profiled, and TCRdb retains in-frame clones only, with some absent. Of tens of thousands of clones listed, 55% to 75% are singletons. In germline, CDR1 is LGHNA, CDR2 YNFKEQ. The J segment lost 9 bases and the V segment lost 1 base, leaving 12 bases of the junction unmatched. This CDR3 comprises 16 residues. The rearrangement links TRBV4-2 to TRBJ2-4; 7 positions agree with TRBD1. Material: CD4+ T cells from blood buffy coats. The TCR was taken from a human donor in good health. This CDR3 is CASSQVGQGVQTIQYF. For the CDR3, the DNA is TGTGCCAGCAGCCAAGTAGGCCAGGGGGTCCAAACCATTCAGTACTTC.